This passage covers 8 T cell receptor beta chains from one sample sequenced in a study of T cells in localized non-small cell lung cancer. Assay used: immunoSEQ multiplex PCR; TCRdb lists only in-frame clones, some missing. Of about 54,000 clones listed, over 80% are singletons. Sequencing was performed on peripheral blood, taken before any cancer treatment. The receptors derive from an older female donor with stage II squamous cell lung carcinoma.

This rearrangement joins TRBV30 to TRBJ1-2; D possibly corresponds to TRBD1 (6 bases). The CDR3 covers 15 residues. Between the trimmed V and J ends, which lost 0 bases and 6 bases, there was a span of 17 bases. Germline CDR1 and CDR2: GTSNPN and SVGIG (reference sequence). The CDR3 bases are TGTGCCTGGAGTGTATGGACTCAAGGGGGAGATGGCTACACCTTC. Amino acid sequence: CAWSVWTQGGDGYTF.

J is TRBJ2-7 and V is TRBV6-1; D could derive from TRBD1 or TRBD2 (5 bases each). V gave up 6 bases and J gave up 5 bases, with 17 bases separating them. Germline-derived CDR1 and CDR2 are MNHNS and SASEGT. CDR3 length: 14 residues. The CDR3 loop is CASSRKGMEDEQYF. The CDR3 region has the DNA TGTGCCAGCAGCAGGAAGGGGATGGAGGACGAGCAGTACTTC.

The chain carries TRBV7-2 and TRBJ1-4; TRBD1 matches at 8 bases. Losses at the gene ends were 5 bases for V and 7 bases for J; bases not matched to a gene: 18. Per germline, CDR1 SGHTA and CDR2 FQGNSA. The CDR3 spans 18 residues. Here the CDR3 reads CASSLPGAGGMRGEKLFF. As DNA, the CDR3 is TGTGCCAGCAGCCTCCCGGGGGCAGGGGGCATGAGGGGTGAAAAACTGTTTTTT.

The V gene is TRBV21-1, the J gene TRBJ2-7; no DNA check was done on the table's D call, TRBD2. TRBV21-1 is assigned pseudogene status. CDR3 length: 16 residues. CDR3 sequence (DNA): TGTGCCAGCAGCAAAGCGGGAGCTGCGAGCTCCTACGAGCAGTACTTC. It yields the protein CASSKAGAASSYEQYF.

The gene calls are TRBV28 and TRBJ1-2; TRBD1 matches at 10 bases. Germline lookup yields CDR1 MDHEN and CDR2 SYDVKM. V dropped 4 bases and J dropped 10; count of bases not matched to a gene: 24. The CDR3 length is 19 residues. The CDR3 region has the DNA TGTGCCAGCAGTTCCCTAAACTCCGCCGGGACAGGGGAAGATGGCCCCTACACCTTC. It encodes CASSSLNSAGTGEDGPYTF.

The chain couples TRBV18 to TRBJ1-1; perhaps TRBD1 as D (5 bases). V lost 2 bases and J 3 bases, leaving 16 bases between the germline ends. Germline V gene lookup returns CDR1 KGHSH and CDR2 LQKENI. CDR3 size: 16 residues. The CDR3 loop is CASSPGAGRLDTEAFF. The CDR3 region has the DNA TGTGCCAGCTCACCAGGGGCGGGTAGGTTGGACACTGAAGCTTTCTTT.

J is TRBJ2-6 and V is TRBV19; weak D call: TRBD1 (5 bases). Germline CDR1 LNHDA, CDR2 SQIVND (reference sequence). CDR3 length: 15 residues. DNA of the CDR3: TGTGCTACGACAGACCGCGTCTCTGGGGCCAACGTCCTGACTTTC. Translation: CATTDRVSGANVLTF.

The chain is built from TRBV5-1 and TRBJ2-1, with D possibly being TRBD2 (7 bases). The V gene's germline CDR1 is SGHRS and CDR2 YFSETQ. The CDR3 has 15 amino acids. Trimming took 2 bases from V and 4 from J, leaving 13 bases between them. The CDR3 coding sequence is TGCGCCAGCAGCTTCGCGGGGGCGGATTACAATGAGCAGTTCTTC. The encoded protein is CASSFAGADYNEQFF. The whole variable domain, filled in from reference TRBV5-1 and TRBJ2-1, reads KAGVTQTPRYLIKTRGQQVTLSCSPISGHRSVSWYQQTPGQGLQFLFEYFSETQRNKGNFPGRFSGRQFSNSRSEMNVSTLELGDSALYLCASSFAGADYNEQFFGPGTRLTVL.